The 5 T cell receptor beta chains in this list originate from one sample, sequenced in a study of blood T cell repertoires in COVID-19. Only in-frame clones appear in the TCRdb table, and some are missing; sequencing was by immunoSEQ multiplex PCR. The sample comprises 200,000 to 300,000 clones, roughly 80% of which are singletons, and approximately 7.2% rests with the top ten. The sequencing input was peripheral blood. The receptors were sampled from a woman of 80 years or more with acute or convalescent COVID-19.

There are a few counts of this clone. The gene calls are TRBV9 and TRBJ2-5; D possibly corresponds to TRBD2 (5 bases). Deletions cut 0 bases from V and 2 bases from J, with 11 bases between. Germline CDR1 SGDLS, CDR2 YYNGEE. The CDR3 loop spans 15 amino acids. CDR3: CASSVGGAGQETQYF. The CDR3, as DNA: TGTGCCAGCAGCGTAGGGGGTGCGGGTCAAGAGACCCAGTACTTC.

J is TRBJ2-5 and V is TRBV5-6; 7 nucleotides agree with TRBD1. The CDR3 contains 15 residues. The V gene's germline CDR1 is SGHDT and CDR2 YYEEEE. V trimming: 5 bases; J trimming: 3 bases; junction bases outside the gene matches: 10. In DNA form, the CDR3 reads TGTGCCAGCAGAACCTTGACAGGGTATGAAGAGACCCAGTACTTC. This gives the protein CASRTLTGYEETQYF.

The chain employs TRBV4-1 and TRBJ2-5, with 8 bases identical to TRBD2. Germline lookup yields CDR1 MGHRA and CDR2 YSYEKL. The CDR3 is 16 residues long. Trimming at V came to 0 bases and at J to 4 bases, leaving 7 bases not matched to a gene. The CDR3 loop reads CASSQDSATSVETQYF. The CDR3 coding sequence is TGCGCCAGCAGCCAAGATTCGGCGACTAGCGTAGAGACCCAGTACTTC.

DNA for the CDR3: TGTGCCAGCAGCCGGACTGCAACTGAAGCTTTCTTT. Protein product: CASSRTATEAFF. The rearrangement uses TRBV6-5 and TRBJ1-1; D ambiguous. This CDR3 has 12 residues. V was clipped by 6 bases and J by 5 bases, with 10 bases between them. Looked up from germline, CDR1 is MNHEY and CDR2 is SVGAGI.

This chain uses TRBV27 with TRBJ1-1; tentative D call: TRBD1 (6 bases). The germline gives CDR1 MNHEY, CDR2 SMNVEV (reference sequence). There are 14 residues in the CDR3. V was cut by 3 bases and J by 1 base, with 9 bases left in between. CDR3 DNA sequence: TGTGCCAGCAGTTTCGACAGGTCGAACACTGAAGCTTTCTTT. Its protein product is CASSFDRSNTEAFF.